One and the same sample provided the 6 T cell receptor beta chains below, sequenced in a study of cytomegalovirus exposure and HLA in healthy donors. PCR amplification relied on 60 Vbeta primers (plus 13 Jbeta primers). The protocol was immunoSEQ multiplex PCR, while the TCRdb copy is restricted to in-frame clones and leaves out a portion. This sample has about 210,000 clones, with around 80% found just once. Material: PBMCs. The receptors were sampled from a boy aged 5-17 years in good health and CMV-seronegative.

This chain links TRBV18 with TRBJ2-5; no reliable D call. The J call is doubtful: the DNA matches TRBJ2-7 better. Germline V gene lookup returns CDR1 KGHSH and CDR2 LQKENI. The CDR3 consists of 15 residues. CDR3 DNA: TGTGCCAGCTCACCCCTAGACCAACCAACCTACGAGCAGTACTTC. Translated, it gives CASSPLDQPTYEQYF.

The chain links TRBV6-5 to TRBJ2-5; D gene uncertain. V lost 5 bases to trimming and J lost 4 bases, with 17 bases between them. CDR1 and CDR2 from the germline V gene are MNHEY and SVGAGI. This CDR3 has 15 residues. The CDR3 sequence is CASSRGSISGETQYF. In DNA form, the CDR3 reads TGTGCCAGCAGTCGCGGCAGCATTTCGGGAGAGACCCAGTACTTC.

V gene TRBV9 combines with J gene TRBJ1-1, with D perhaps TRBD1 (6 bases). This CDR3 is built from 14 residues. The germline V and J ends were trimmed by 0 bases and 7 bases, with 13 bases remaining between them. The germline gives CDR1 SGDLS, CDR2 YYNGEE. CDR3 residues: CASSVGGLQGEAFF. The DNA of the CDR3 is TGTGCCAGCAGCGTAGGGGGGTTACAGGGTGAAGCTTTCTTT.

This clone has only one observation. The rearrangement links TRBV28 to TRBJ1-1; no definite D call. CDR1 is MDHEN, CDR2 SYDVKM, per germline. CDR3 length: 12 amino acids. V was shortened by 2 bases and J by 1 base, with 2 bases between the two germline ends. CDR3 nucleotide sequence: TGTGCCAGCAGTTTACAGAACACTGAAGCTTTCTTT. This encodes CASSLQNTEAFF.

In this sample, this clone turned up once. The chain has TRBV7-2 and TRBJ2-3; TRBD2 aligns across 12 bases. The junction had 5 bases not matched to a gene; V was cut back by 3 bases and J by 4 bases. The CDR3 runs to 16 residues. Per the germline V gene, CDR1 is SGHTA and CDR2 is FQGNSA. The CDR3 loop reads CASSFLAGGPPDTQYF. For the CDR3, the DNA is TGTGCCAGCAGCTTCCTAGCGGGGGGGCCCCCAGATACGCAGTATTTT.

The rearrangement links TRBV5-1 to TRBJ2-2; tentatively, D is TRBD1 (6 bases). The CDR3 totals 15 residues. Germline V gene lookup returns CDR1 SGHRS and CDR2 YFSETQ. Trimming took 0 bases from V and 8 from J, leaving 14 bases between them. The CDR3 coding sequence is TGCGCCAGCAGCTTGGTACAGGGTGAGACTGGGGAGCTGTTTTTT. Translating gives CASSLVQGETGELFF.